The 20 T cell receptor beta chains in this list originate from one sample, sequenced in a study of response to subunit inactivated influenza vaccine. A single record per CDR3 protein comes from TCRdb applying MiXCR to the RT-PCR reads. Of roughly 780,000 distinct CDR3 sequences listed, approximately 18% are singletons. The sample in question was PBMCs from blood, obtained 5 days after vaccination. Receptors originate from a man between 50 and 59 years old who received an inactivated influenza vaccine.

This clonotype was seen a few times. The chain employs TRBV29-1 and TRBJ1-1; 12 bases map to TRBD1. The CDR3 length is 15 residues. The V segment lost 6 bases and the J segment 8 bases; nucleotides outside the gene matches: 13. CDR1 is SQVTM, CDR2 ANQGSEA, per germline. CDR3 in amino acids: CSVRDRGRAGEEAFF. CDR3 bases: TGCAGCGTCAGGGACAGGGGGCGTGCGGGCGAAGAAGCTTTCTTT. Filled out from reference TRBV29-1 and TRBJ1-1, the complete variable domain reads SAVISQKPSRDICQRGTSLTIQCQVDSQVTMMFWYRQQPGQSLTLIATANQGSEATYESGFVIDKFPISRPNLTFSTLTVSNMSPEDSSIYLCSVRDRGRAGEEAFFGQGTRLTVV.

The chain carries TRBV10-3 and TRBJ2-5; possibly TRBD2 for D (5 bases). Trimming took off 10 bases at V and 4 bases at J, with 16 bases between the two ends. Looked up from germline, CDR1 is ENHRY and CDR2 is SYGVKD. The CDR3 totals 13 residues. The CDR3 coding sequence is TGTGCCACGACCCCTCGAGAGGGAGAGACCCAGTACTTC. Amino acids: CATTPREGETQYF.

The chain couples TRBV4-2 to TRBJ1-5; 7 nucleotides line up with TRBD1. CDR3 size: 13 residues. J lost 6 bases, V lost 2 bases, and 1 base had no gene match. Germline V lookup: CDR1 LGHNA, CDR2 YNFKEQ. The CDR3: CASSQSGGQPQHF. CDR3 nucleotides: TGTGCCAGCAGCCAATCAGGGGGTCAGCCCCAGCATTTT.

V usage is TRBV10-3 and J usage is TRBJ2-5, with D tentatively TRBD2 (5 bases). Germline assignment: CDR1 ENHRY and CDR2 SYGVKD. The CDR3 sequence is 12 residues long. Trimming shortened V by 6 bases and J by 5 bases, and 10 bases separated the two germline ends. CDR3: CAIRASGETQYF. CDR3 DNA sequence: TGTGCCATCAGGGCTTCGGGGGAGACCCAGTACTTC.

This clonotype turned up a few times. The V gene is TRBV10-3, the J gene TRBJ2-1, with 11 bases fitting TRBD2. Germline-derived CDR1 and CDR2 are ENHRY and SYGVKD. The CDR3 is made up of 17 amino acids. V dropped 5 bases and J dropped 6; count of bases not matched to a gene: 12. CDR3 sequence: CAISKSLAGGGGNEQFF. The CDR3 region has the DNA TGTGCCATCAGTAAAAGCCTAGCGGGAGGAGGTGGCAATGAGCAGTTCTTC.

The chain has TRBV5-1 and TRBJ2-5; D tentatively fits TRBD1 or TRBD2 (5 bases each). This CDR3 is 15 amino acids long. V was clipped by 4 bases and J by 1 base, with 14 bases between them. Germline V gives CDR1 SGHRS, CDR2 YFSETQ. CDR3: CASSTGRGPQETQYF. CDR3 sequence (DNA): TGCGCCAGCAGCACAGGACGGGGTCCCCAAGAGACCCAGTACTTC.

J is TRBJ2-2 and V is TRBV7-3; maybe TRBD1 (6 bases). The CDR3 extends over 16 amino acids. The ends were cut back, 4 bases at V and 1 base at J, with 13 bases in the middle. The germline gives CDR1 SGHTA, CDR2 FQGTGA. The DNA for the CDR3 is TGTGCCAGCAGCTCCTTGACAGGAATGAACACCGGGGAGCTGTTTTTT. Translation gives CASSSLTGMNTGELFF.

This clonotype came up many times. CDR3 in amino acids: CASSQDRGLGELFF. The DNA for the CDR3 is TGCGCCAGCAGCCAAGATCGTGGCCTCGGGGAGCTGTTTTTT. The chain links TRBV4-3 to TRBJ2-2; unclear D gene. Germline V gene data show CDR1 as LGHNA and CDR2 as YSLEER. The ends were cut back, 0 bases at V and 7 bases at J, with 9 bases in the middle. CDR3 length: 14 amino acids.

In nucleotides, the CDR3 is TGCAGTGCTAGAGGTCTAAGGGACTACGAGCAGTACTTC. Amino acid sequence: CSARGLRDYEQYF. This chain connects TRBV20-1 to TRBJ2-7, with no clear D. The CDR3 length is 13 residues. The ends were cut back, 1 base at V and 3 bases at J, with 10 bases in the middle. Looked up from germline, CDR1 is DFQATT and CDR2 is SNEGSKA (reference sequence).

The chain links TRBV20-1 to TRBJ2-2; TRBD1 might be the D (7 bases). Germline CDR1 and CDR2: DFQATT and SNEGSKA (reference sequence). V was pared by 2 bases and J by 4 bases, with 11 bases between. The CDR3 has 14 amino acids. The CDR3 bases are TGCAGTGCTAGAAACAGGGGACTCACCGGGGAGCTGTTTTTT. Its translation: CSARNRGLTGELFF.

The chain couples TRBV2 to TRBJ2-6, with no clear D. CDR1 and CDR2 from the germline V gene are SNHLY and FYNNEI. V shed 6 bases and J shed 0 bases, with 12 bases lying between them. CDR3 length: 16 amino acids. CDR3 in DNA: TGTGCCAGCAGGGACCAAATATTCTCTGGGGCCAACGTCCTGACTTTC. Its translation: CASRDQIFSGANVLTF.

There are many counts of this clonotype. V gene TRBV25-1 combines with J gene TRBJ1-4; no firm D call. The length of the CDR3 is 15 residues. Between the trimmed V and J ends, which lost 3 bases and 0 bases, there was a span of 8 bases. Germline V CDR1 and CDR2: MGHDK, SYGVNS. As DNA, the CDR3 is TGTGCCAGCAGTGATCGAGGTGCAACTAATGAAAAACTGTTTTTT. It specifies CASSDRGATNEKLFF.

The chain recombines TRBV7-2 with TRBJ2-1; D is ambiguous. Germline assignment: CDR1 SGHTA and CDR2 FQGNSA. This CDR3 spans 13 amino acids. V was shortened by 3 bases and J by 5 bases, with 8 bases between the two germline ends. The CDR3 nucleotides are TGTGCCAGCAGCTTGTCACTTCACAATGAGCAGTTCTTC. Translation: CASSLSLHNEQFF.

The sample holds a few counts of this clonotype. The chain combines TRBV7-9 with TRBJ2-7, with 8 nucleotides matching TRBD1. Trimming took 7 bases from V and 3 from J; bases not matched to a gene: 11. The germline V gene has CDR1 SEHNR and CDR2 FQNEAQ (reference sequence). The CDR3 loop spans 15 amino acids. The CDR3 sequence: CASTPPETGDYEQYF. The CDR3 DNA follows: TGTGCCAGCACCCCCCCCGAGACAGGGGACTACGAGCAGTACTTC. Using reference TRBV7-9 and TRBJ2-7 for the parts outside the CDR3, the full variable domain is DTGVSQNPRHKITKRGQNVTFRCDPISEHNRLYWYRQTLGQGPEFLTYFQNEAQLEKSRLLSDRFSAERPKGSFSTLEIQRTEQGDSAMYLCASTPPETGDYEQYFGPGTRLTVT.

The CDR3 spells CATTREETQYF. DNA of the CDR3: TGTGCCACCACTCGGGAAGAGACCCAGTACTTC. The chain combines TRBV2 with TRBJ2-5; D ambiguous. Germline-derived CDR1 and CDR2 are SNHLY and FYNNEI. With 10 bases removed from V and 3 bases from J, the gap between germline ends came to 9 bases. The CDR3 spans 11 residues.

This clonotype was counted a few times. The chain couples TRBV20-1 to TRBJ2-3; TRBD1 matches 9 bases. Unmatched junction bases numbered 12, after V lost 3 bases and J lost 2 bases. This CDR3 has 17 amino acids. Germline lookup yields CDR1 DFQATT and CDR2 SNEGSKA (reference sequence). In DNA, the CDR3 is TGCAGTGCTAGGGACAGGGGTAAAGACCCAACCACAGATACGCAGTATTTT. Protein product: CSARDRGKDPTTDTQYF.

This clonotype was seen many times. The gene calls are TRBV7-2 and TRBJ1-1; D gene unclear. V lost 3 bases and J lost 8, with 16 bases in between. The CDR3 extends over 14 amino acids. Germline V gene lookup returns CDR1 SGHTA and CDR2 FQGNSA. CDR3 amino acids: CASSFRSSSREAFF. The CDR3 DNA follows: TGTGCCAGCAGCTTCCGCTCGTCCAGTCGCGAAGCTTTCTTT.

This clonotype was detected ten times or more. The gene calls are TRBV29-1 and TRBJ1-1; D not certain. The length of the CDR3 is 12 residues. Germline V lookup: CDR1 SQVTM, CDR2 ANQGSEA. The germline V and J ends were trimmed by 3 bases and 2 bases, with 7 bases remaining between them. CDR3 DNA: TGCAGCGTTGACAGTACAAACACTGAAGCTTTCTTT. It yields the protein CSVDSTNTEAFF.

The V and J genes are TRBV12-3 or TRBV12-4 and TRBJ2-6; 7 nucleotides line up with TRBD1. The CDR3 spans 21 residues. V was clipped by 4 bases and J by 0 bases; unmatched bases: 18. CDR3 nucleotide sequence: TGTGCCAGCAGTTCCCACTCCCGGCAGGGGGTGTTGAGCTCTGGGGCCAACGTCCTGACTTTC. Translated, it gives CASSSHSRQGVLSSGANVLTF.

This clonotype was seen a handful of times. This sequence joins TRBV6-5 and TRBJ2-4; a weak D match, TRBD1 (7 bases). CDR3 length equals 17 residues. Deletions cut 0 bases from V and 0 bases from J, with 12 bases between. Germline lookup yields CDR1 MNHEY and CDR2 SVGAGI. The CDR3 DNA reads TGTGCCAGCAGTTACTCGATGCAGGGGGGAGCCAAAAACATTCAGTACTTC. This translates into CASSYSMQGGAKNIQYF.